The 11 T cell receptor beta chains presented below share a single source sample, sequenced in a study of blood T cell repertoires in COVID-19. Sequenced by immunoSEQ multiplex PCR; TCRdb stores in-frame clones only, minus some. This sample has some 290,000 clones, with roughly 89% found just once. Sequenced sample: peripheral blood. The source is a woman aged 25 to 39 with COVID-19, enrolled during active disease.

V gene TRBV5-1 combines with J gene TRBJ1-6; D may be TRBD1 (6 bases). Trimming took off 0 bases at V and 11 bases at J, with 24 bases between the two ends. Germline V CDR1 and CDR2: SGHRS, YFSETQ. CDR3 length: 18 amino acids. The CDR3 sequence is CASSLVIAGTRNGTPLHF. The CDR3 DNA sequence: TGCGCCAGCAGCTTGGTAATTGCCGGGACAAGGAATGGAACACCCCTCCACTTT.

J is TRBJ1-1 and V is TRBV29-1, with D tentatively TRBD1 (6 bases). The CDR3 sequence is 13 residues long. Trimming took 6 bases from V and 4 from J, leaving 15 bases between them. Germline V CDR1 and CDR2: SQVTM, ANQGSEA. The CDR3 coding sequence is TGCAGCGTCGACTCAGGGGTCTCCACTGAAGCTTTCTTT. Translating gives CSVDSGVSTEAFF.

The chain carries TRBV11-2 and TRBJ1-2; TRBD1 is a possible D gene (5 bases). V was clipped by 4 bases and J by 4 bases, with 16 bases between them. Germline CDR1 is SGHAT and CDR2 is FQNNGV. The CDR3 has 15 amino acids. CDR3 coding DNA: TGTGCCAGCAGCTCATTCGGTGCTCAGGGCTATGGCTACACCTTC. Residues: CASSSFGAQGYGYTF.

The chain couples TRBV27 to TRBJ2-3; perhaps TRBD2 as D (6 bases). With 5 bases removed from V and 1 base from J, the gap between germline ends came to 19 bases. The length of the CDR3 is 17 residues. CDR1 MNHEY and CDR2 SMNVEV come from the germline V gene (reference sequence). The CDR3 sequence: CASSRTLALGGTDTQYF. The CDR3 region has the DNA TGTGCCAGCAGTAGGACCCTAGCGTTGGGGGGCACAGATACGCAGTATTTT.

This sequence joins TRBV7-6 and TRBJ1-5; D not certain. The V gene's germline CDR1 is SGHVS and CDR2 FNYEAQ. V dropped 1 base and J dropped 4 bases, with 14 bases sitting between them. The length of the CDR3 is 16 residues. CDR3 coding DNA: TGTGCCAGCAGCTTAGATGTTGAGGGAAGGAATCAGCCCCAGCATTTT. Translating gives CASSLDVEGRNQPQHF.

The chain links TRBV27 to TRBJ1-1; TRBD1 is a possible D gene (6 bases). The CDR3 runs 17 residues. CDR1 MNHEY and CDR2 SMNVEV come from the germline V gene (reference sequence). V dropped 6 bases and J dropped 5 bases, with 25 bases sitting between them. CDR3 DNA sequence: TGTGCCAGCAGCCCTTTCTTCGAGACAGGAGCGAAAACTGAAGCTTTCTTT. Its protein product is CASSPFFETGAKTEAFF.

This sequence joins TRBV24-1 and TRBJ1-2; maybe TRBD1 (5 bases). Trimming pared 2 bases from V and 7 bases from J, leaving 10 bases between. CDR1 and CDR2 from the germline V gene are KGHDR and SFDVKD. The CDR3 sequence is 13 residues long. Written as DNA, the CDR3 is TGTGCCACCAGTGATTCAGGGAATCGTGGCTACACCTTC. Residues: CATSDSGNRGYTF.

This clone was counted only a few times. The chain links TRBV3-1 (or the pseudogene TRBV3-2) to TRBJ1-2, with D perhaps TRBD1 (5 bases). Germline V gene data show CDR1 as LGHDT and CDR2 as YNNKEL (reference sequence). This CDR3 is 15 amino acids long. The ends were cut back, 4 bases at V and 4 bases at J, with 16 bases in the middle. As DNA, the CDR3 is TGTGCCAGCAGCCTTAGCCAGACAGCTACCTATGGCTACACCTTC. Translated, it gives CASSLSQTATYGYTF.

The gene calls are TRBV18 and TRBJ1-5, with TRBD1 identical over 9 bases. Trimming took 6 bases from V and 6 from J; bases not matched to a gene: 9. Germline V gene data show CDR1 as KGHSH and CDR2 as LQKENI. The CDR3 totals 15 residues. CDR3: CASSPDRGRSQPQHF. The CDR3 coding sequence is TGTGCCAGCTCGCCGGACAGGGGACGAAGTCAGCCCCAGCATTTT.

The chain uses TRBV6-5 and TRBJ1-2; D gene uncertain. Germline V gives CDR1 MNHEY, CDR2 SVGAGI. Trimming stripped 4 bases from V and 7 bases from J, with 10 bases between. This CDR3 comprises 12 residues. Written as DNA, the CDR3 is TGTGCCAGCAGTTTTGAGGTTCCTGGCTACACCTTC. Translating gives CASSFEVPGYTF.

V gene TRBV12-3 or TRBV12-4 combines with J gene TRBJ2-3; 7 bases match TRBD2. This CDR3 has 13 amino acids. V shed 5 bases and J 4 bases; nucleotides not matched to a gene: 3. As DNA, the CDR3 is TGTGCCAGCAGTGCTAGCGGCGCAGATACGCAGTATTTT. It is translated as CASSASGADTQYF.